A selection of T cell receptor beta chains follows, all from one sample in a study of CD8+CD57+ T cells in acquired aplastic anemia. Each CDR3 protein gets one entry after TCRdb re-called the reads with MiXCR. The sample shows roughly 180,000 distinct CDR3 sequences, roughly half of them seen only once. Sequenced: sorted CD4+, CD8+, or CD8+CD57+ T cells (not recorded which) from PBMCs. The receptor source for this set is a human donor in good health. CDR3s include the opening cysteine and the closing phenylalanine or tryptophan. The D gene is left open where the match is weak. Size values are once, few and many counts, or a class for expanded clones, and some rows have none.

d_gene	abundance	v_gene	j_gene	CDR3nt	CDR3aa
TRBD1	once	TRBV5-1	TRBJ1-2	TGCGCCAGCACCCCAGGACAGGGGGCTTATGGCTACACCTTC	CASTPGQGAYGYTF
NA	few	TRBV29-1	TRBJ2-7	TGCAGCTCACTTCGGGGGACTGGAGCCTACGAGCAGTACTTC	CSSLRGTGAYEQYF
NA	many	TRBV20-1	TRBJ2-1	TGCAGTGCTAGCGGGAACCGACCTGACAATGAGCAGTTCTTC	CSASGNRPDNEQFF
TRBD1	few	TRBV7-7	TRBJ2-3	TGTGCTAGCAGCCCGGGACAGGGCAGCACAGATACGCAGTATTTT	CASSPGQGSTDTQYF
TRBD1	many	TRBV2	TRBJ2-7	TGTGCCAGCACCCGGGACAGCTCCTACGAGCAGTACTTC	CASTRDSSYEQYF
NA	many	TRBV2	TRBJ2-7	TGTGCCAGCAGTGAACGGGAGTACGAGCAGTACTTC	CASSEREYEQYF
NA	NA	TRBV12-3/TRBV12-4	TRBJ2-1	TGTGCCAGCAGTTCCGACAGGACTACCTACAATGAGCAGTTCTTC	CASSSDRTTYNEQFF
NA	few	TRBV2	TRBJ2-2	TGTGCCAGCCGAAGCACCGGGGAGCTGTTTTTT	CASRSTGELFF
NA	many	TRBV6-1	TRBJ2-2	TGTGCCAGCAGTCCCGTCGGGGAGCTGTTTTTT	CASSPVGELFF
NA	many	TRBV7-3	TRBJ2-2	TGTGCCAGCAGCTTAACCCCGACCTTAGCGCGCACCGGGGAGCTGTTTTTT	CASSLTPTLARTGELFF
NA	many	TRBV7-9	TRBJ2-1	TGCGCCAGCAGCTTGGGACTGGTGAATGAGCAGTTCTTC	CASSLGLVNEQFF
TRBD2	many	TRBV5-1	TRBJ2-1	TGCGCCAGCAGCCCTCAAGCGGGAGGGCCATATGAGCAGTTCTTC	CASSPQAGGPYEQFF
NA	many	TRBV6-5	TRBJ1-3	TGTGCCAGCAGTTACTCGTACACCACTGGAAACACCATATATTTT	CASSYSYTTGNTIYF
TRBD1	many	TRBV20-1	TRBJ2-3	TGCAGTGCTAGAACAGGGGGCACAGATACGCAGTATTTT	CSARTGGTDTQYF
NA	NA	TRBV6-1	TRBJ2-7	TGTGCCAGCAGTGAACGCGGACCAGGGGGGCCCTACGAGCAGTACTTC	CASSERGPGGPYEQYF
TRBD2	NA	TRBV20-1	TRBJ2-3	TGCAGTGCCACCGCACTAGCGGGAGCCGATACGCAGTATTTT	CSATALAGADTQYF
NA	NA	TRBV5-6	TRBJ2-7	TGTGCCAGCAGTCTTCCTGCAGGGGCCCACGAGCAGTACTTC	CASSLPAGAHEQYF
NA	NA	TRBV6-5	TRBJ1-2	TGTGCCAGCAGTTACTCGAGGACAGCAAATAACTATGGCTACACCTTC	CASSYSRTANNYGYTF
NA	NA	TRBV10-3	TRBJ1-5	TGTGCCATCAGTGACAGGGATCAGCCCCAGCATTTT	CAISDRDQPQHF
NA	NA	TRBV19	TRBJ1-4	TGTGCCAGTAGTATCATCCCGGCCGGTGATAAACTGTTTTTT	CASSIIPAGDKLFF
NA	NA	TRBV7-3	TRBJ2-5	TGTGCCAGCAGACAAGCGGGAGAGACCCAGTACTTC	CASRQAGETQYF
NA	NA	TRBV2	TRBJ1-2	TGTGCCAGCAGCATAGATGGGAACTATGGCTACACCTTC	CASSIDGNYGYTF
NA	many	TRBV20-1	TRBJ1-4	TGCAGTGCTAGGTGGCAGGTCGCCGAAAAACTGTTTTTT	CSARWQVAEKLFF
NA	many	TRBV10-3	TRBJ2-7	TGTGCCATCAGTTGGGCAGGCAGCGAGCAGTACTTC	CAISWAGSEQYF
TRBD2	NA	TRBV2	TRBJ2-7	TGTGCCAGCAGCTCAAGAACTAGCGGTCCCTACGAGCAGTACTTC	CASSSRTSGPYEQYF
NA	NA	TRBV11-2	TRBJ2-2	TGTGCCAGCAGCTTAGGCTGGACGGGCTACAACACCGGGGAGCTGTTTTTT	CASSLGWTGYNTGELFF
TRBD1	once	TRBV2	TRBJ2-3	TGTGCCAGCAGTGAATGGACAGGGGGCGCAGATACGCAGTATTTT	CASSEWTGGADTQYF
NA	NA	TRBV6-5	TRBJ2-7	TGTGCCAGCAGTTCCGAGGGCTACGAGCAGTACTTC	CASSSEGYEQYF
NA	NA	TRBV20-1	TRBJ2-7	TGCAGTGCTGTCGACAGAGACTACCATCGCGAGCAGTACTTC	CSAVDRDYHREQYF
TRBD2	once	TRBV10-3	TRBJ2-1	TGTGCCACCCAGGGGACTAGCGCTGGCGAGCAGTTCTTC	CATQGTSAGEQFF
NA	NA	TRBV20-1	TRBJ2-7	TGCAGTGCTAGATTGTTGCAGGGACGGAGGAGCTCCTACGAGCAGTACTTC	CSARLLQGRRSSYEQYF
TRBD1	NA	TRBV19	TRBJ2-7	TGTGCCAGTAGTGGCCGGGGACAGGGGCACTACGAGCAGTACTTC	CASSGRGQGHYEQYF
NA	NA	TRBV7-6	TRBJ2-5	TGTGCCAGCAGCTTAGTCCCCTCACACAAAGAGACCCAGTACTTC	CASSLVPSHKETQYF
NA	few	TRBV12-3/TRBV12-4	TRBJ1-1	TGTGCCAGCAGTTTTTTAGGCAAGAACACTGAAGCTTTCTTT	CASSFLGKNTEAFF
TRBD2	many	TRBV20-1	TRBJ2-1	TGCAGTGCCCAAGGGACTAGCGGGAGCTCCTACAATGAGCAGTTCTTC	CSAQGTSGSSYNEQFF
NA	NA	TRBV10-3	TRBJ2-1	TGTGCCATCAGTGAGTCGGGGTCCCCGTACAATGAGCAGTTCTTC	CAISESGSPYNEQFF
TRBD1	NA	TRBV30	TRBJ1-1	TGTGCCTGGAGAGACAGGGGCTATGATAGTGAAGCTTTCTTT	CAWRDRGYDSEAFF
NA	NA	TRBV20-1	TRBJ1-4	TGCAGTCCGCCGACAGCCTCTAATGAAAAACTGTTTTTT	CSPPTASNEKLFF
TRBD2	many	TRBV7-9	TRBJ2-2	TGTGCCAGCAGCCGGGCGGGAGCGTCCGGGGAGCTGTTTTTT	CASSRAGASGELFF
NA	few	TRBV20-1	TRBJ2-1	TGCAGTGCTAGACCGGGCGCCGGATTGGTCAATGAGCAGTTCTTC	CSARPGAGLVNEQFF
TRBD1	many	TRBV24-1	TRBJ1-2	TGTGCCACCGCAGGACAGGGGGACTATGGCTACACCTTC	CATAGQGDYGYTF
NA	NA	TRBV3-1	TRBJ1-6	TGTGCCAGCAGCCAACCGGAATATAATTCACCCCTCCACTTT	CASSQPEYNSPLHF
NA	NA	TRBV7-9	TRBJ1-2	TGTGCCAGCAGCTTGCAGGGGCGAGGCTACACCTTC	CASSLQGRGYTF
TRBD1	many	TRBV7-9	TRBJ2-3	TGTGCCAGCAGCTGGGACAGGGGCACAGATACGCAGTATTTT	CASSWDRGTDTQYF
NA	many	TRBV19	TRBJ1-1	TGTGCCAGTAGTATCCTGGTGAACACTGAAGCTTTCTTT	CASSILVNTEAFF
TRBD1	NA	TRBV9	TRBJ2-5	TGTGCCAGCAGCGTATCAGGGGGCGCAGGAGAGACCCAGTACTTC	CASSVSGGAGETQYF
NA	NA	TRBV10-3	TRBJ2-3	TGTGCCAGCGGTTCCCCGAACAATGAGCAGTATTTT	CASGSPNNEQYF
NA	NA	TRBV6-4	TRBJ2-5	TGTGCCAGCAGGCGGCAGGGACAAGAGACCCAGTACTTC	CASRRQGQETQYF
TRBD1	many	TRBV20-1	TRBJ2-3	TGCAGTGCTGGGACAGGGGGTCGGTCAGATACGCAGTATTTT	CSAGTGGRSDTQYF
NA	once	TRBV5-6	TRBJ2-7	TGTGCCAGCAGCCCGCAGGGCGATGGCTACGAGCAGTACTTC	CASSPQGDGYEQYF
NA	once	TRBV29-1	TRBJ2-7	TGCAGCGTTGGAGCTTCCCCCCGCTACGAGCAGTACTTC	CSVGASPRYEQYF
TRBD2	NA	TRBV7-6	TRBJ2-3	TGTGCCAGCAGCCGGGGGAGGGGCAATGAGCAGTATTTT	CASSRGRGNEQYF
NA	many	TRBV7-2	TRBJ1-4	TGTGCCAGCAGCTTAGGGTTAGATGAAAAACTGTTTTTT	CASSLGLDEKLFF
TRBD1	many	TRBV7-8	TRBJ1-2	TGTGCCAGCAGCGGGCGGGACAGACGTTCTAACTATGGCTACACCTTC	CASSGRDRRSNYGYTF